A single sample is the source of the 5 T cell receptor beta chains below, sequenced in a study of T cell responses to AZD1222 COVID-19 vaccine. The repertoire was sequenced with immunoSEQ multiplex PCR; TCRdb's copy has only in-frame clones and lacks some. The table has tens of thousands of clones, about 86% seen once; the top ten hold 10%. The specimen comprised peripheral blood, sampled on day 0 of MenACWY control vaccination. All receptors derive from an adult in good health.

This clone appeared a few times. This rearrangement joins TRBV7-9 to TRBJ1-5; TRBD1 is a possible D gene (6 bases). The CDR3 length is 14 residues. Per germline, CDR1 SEHNR and CDR2 FQNEAQ (reference sequence). Trimming shortened V by 3 bases and J by 3 bases, and 9 bases separated the two germline ends. The CDR3 nucleotides read TGTGCCAGCAGCTTGGACAGCGACAATCAGCCCCAGCATTTT. This codes for CASSLDSDNQPQHF.

The chain combines TRBV30 with TRBJ1-1; no clear D gene. Trimming removed 3 bases at V and 1 base at J, with 6 bases between. This CDR3 comprises 12 residues. The germline CDR1 and CDR2 sequences are GTSNPN and SVGIG (reference sequence). The CDR3 region is CAWRRQNTEAFF. The CDR3 DNA sequence: TGTGCCTGGAGGAGACAGAACACTGAAGCTTTCTTT.

The chain combines TRBV13 with TRBJ2-3, with D possibly matching TRBD1 (5 bases). V was pared by 6 bases and J by 2 bases, with 15 bases between. Germline V gene data show CDR1 as PRHDT and CDR2 as FYEKMQ (reference sequence). The CDR3 contains 15 residues. CDR3 nucleotides: TGTGCCAGCAGAGACAGCCGGCGGAACACAGATACGCAGTATTTT. Translation: CASRDSRRNTDTQYF.

The count of this clone is one. The rearrangement uses TRBV19 and TRBJ2-1; the D gene is possibly TRBD2 (7 bases). Looked up from germline, CDR1 is LNHDA and CDR2 is SQIVND (reference sequence). The V and J ends lost 6 bases and 10 bases respectively, with 13 bases between them. This CDR3 has 12 amino acids. CDR3 region: CASRSGGGEQFF. Written as DNA, the CDR3 is TGTGCCAGTAGATCGGGCGGGGGCGAGCAGTTCTTC.

The V call is TRBV19, the J call TRBJ2-2; 9 bases match TRBD2. The germline gives CDR1 LNHDA, CDR2 SQIVND (reference sequence). Germline trimming cut 11 bases from V and 1 base from J; bases unmatched to any gene: 11. The CDR3 sequence is 16 residues long. Here the CDR3 DNA reads TGTGCCTCGGGGCTAGCGGGGACCCTGAACACCGGGGAGCTGTTTTTT. This sequence encodes CASGLAGTLNTGELFF.